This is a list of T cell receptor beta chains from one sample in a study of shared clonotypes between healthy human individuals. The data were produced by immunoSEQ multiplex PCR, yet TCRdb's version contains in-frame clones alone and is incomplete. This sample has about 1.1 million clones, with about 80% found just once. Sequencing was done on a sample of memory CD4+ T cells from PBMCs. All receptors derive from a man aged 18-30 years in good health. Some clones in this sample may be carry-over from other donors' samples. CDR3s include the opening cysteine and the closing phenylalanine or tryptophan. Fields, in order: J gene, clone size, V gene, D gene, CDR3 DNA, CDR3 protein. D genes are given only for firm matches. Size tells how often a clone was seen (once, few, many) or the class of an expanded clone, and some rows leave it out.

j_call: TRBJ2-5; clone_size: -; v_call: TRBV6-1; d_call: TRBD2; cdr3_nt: TGTGCCAGCAGTGGAACTAGCGGGAGGCGTCAAGAGACCCAGTACTTC; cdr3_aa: CASSGTSGRRQETQYF
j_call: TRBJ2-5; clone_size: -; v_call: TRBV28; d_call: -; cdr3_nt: TGTGCCAGCAGTTCTAGCCAAGAGACCCAGTACTTC; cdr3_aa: CASSSSQETQYF
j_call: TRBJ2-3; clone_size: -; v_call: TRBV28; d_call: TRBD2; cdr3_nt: TGTGCCAGCAGTCTTGCGGGAGGACAAGATACGCAGTATTTT; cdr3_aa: CASSLAGGQDTQYF
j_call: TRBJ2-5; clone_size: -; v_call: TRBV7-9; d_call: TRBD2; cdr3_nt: TGTGCCAGCAGCTTAGGTCGGCTAGCGGGAGAGAAAGAGACCCAGTACTTC; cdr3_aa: CASSLGRLAGEKETQYF
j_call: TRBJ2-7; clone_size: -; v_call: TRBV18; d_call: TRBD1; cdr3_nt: TGTGCCAGCTCACCAATCTCTGGGACAGGGGCGTACGAGCAGTACTTC; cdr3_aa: CASSPISGTGAYEQYF
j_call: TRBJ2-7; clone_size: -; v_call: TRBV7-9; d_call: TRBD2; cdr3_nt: TGTGCCAGCAAGCCCGGGACTAGCGGTCCCTACGAGCAGTACTTC; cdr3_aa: CASKPGTSGPYEQYF
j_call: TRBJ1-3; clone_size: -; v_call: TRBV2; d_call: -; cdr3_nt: TGTGCCAGCAGTCGAGGTCTAATGGGAAACACCATATATTTT; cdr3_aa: CASSRGLMGNTIYF
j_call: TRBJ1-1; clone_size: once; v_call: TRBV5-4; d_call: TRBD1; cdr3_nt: TGTGCCAGCAGCGCCGGGACAGGGGGTTTCACTGAAGCTTTCTTT; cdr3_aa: CASSAGTGGFTEAFF
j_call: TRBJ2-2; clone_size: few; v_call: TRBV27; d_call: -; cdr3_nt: TGTGCCAGCACCTCTTGGGGGACCAACACCGGGGAGCTGTTTTTT; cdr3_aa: CASTSWGTNTGELFF
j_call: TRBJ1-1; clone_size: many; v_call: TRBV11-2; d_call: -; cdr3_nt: TGTGCCAGCAGCCCAAGGGGGGGCGGAACGAACACTGAAGCTTTCTTT; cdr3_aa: CASSPRGGGTNTEAFF
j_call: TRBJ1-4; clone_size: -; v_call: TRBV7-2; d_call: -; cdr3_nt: TGTGCCAGCAGCGTGGAGGTGGGGTTTGAAAAACTGTTTTTT; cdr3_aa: CASSVEVGFEKLFF
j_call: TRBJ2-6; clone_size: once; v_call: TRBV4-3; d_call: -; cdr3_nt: TGCGCCAGCAGCCAAGTACTGAGCTCTGGGGCCAACGTCCTGACTTTC; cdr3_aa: CASSQVLSSGANVLTF
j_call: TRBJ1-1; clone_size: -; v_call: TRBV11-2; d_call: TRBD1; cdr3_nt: TGTGCCAGCAGCGATCACCATCAGGGGGCATGGGGCACTGAAGCTTTCTTT; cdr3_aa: CASSDHHQGAWGTEAFF
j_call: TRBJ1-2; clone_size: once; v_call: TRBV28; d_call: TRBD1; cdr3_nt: TGTGCCAGCGGTTCGGACAGGTATGGCTACACCTTC; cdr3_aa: CASGSDRYGYTF
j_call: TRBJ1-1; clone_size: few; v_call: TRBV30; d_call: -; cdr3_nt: TGTGCCTGGAGGACGGGGGGAAGCACTGAAGCTTTCTTT; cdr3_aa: CAWRTGGSTEAFF
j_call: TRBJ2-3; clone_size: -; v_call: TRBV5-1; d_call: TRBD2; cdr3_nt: TGCGCCAGCAGCTTCCGAACGGGAGGCCCGGCAGATACGCAGTATTTT; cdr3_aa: CASSFRTGGPADTQYF
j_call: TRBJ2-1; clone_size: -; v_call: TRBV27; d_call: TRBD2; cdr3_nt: TGTGCCAGCAGTAGACTAGCGGGAGGGAAAGGTGAGCAGTTCTTC; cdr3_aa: CASSRLAGGKGEQFF
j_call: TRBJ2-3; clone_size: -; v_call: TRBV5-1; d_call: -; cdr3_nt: TGCGCCAGCAGCTTGGCGATGACTCCAGGCACAGATACGCAGTATTTT; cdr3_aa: CASSLAMTPGTDTQYF
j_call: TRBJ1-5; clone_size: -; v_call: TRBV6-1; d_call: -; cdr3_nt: TGTGCCAGCAGTGCCTACGAGGGTGCGGGCAATCAGCCCCAGCATTTT; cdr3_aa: CASSAYEGAGNQPQHF
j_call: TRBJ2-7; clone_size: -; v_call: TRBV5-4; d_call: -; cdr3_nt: TGTGCCAGCAGATTTGGGCAGGGTGTCAGCGAGCAGTACTTC; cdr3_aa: CASRFGQGVSEQYF
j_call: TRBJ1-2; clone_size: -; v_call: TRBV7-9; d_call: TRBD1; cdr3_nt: TGTGCCAGCAGCTCGAGGACAGGACTTTATGGCTACACCTTC; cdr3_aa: CASSSRTGLYGYTF
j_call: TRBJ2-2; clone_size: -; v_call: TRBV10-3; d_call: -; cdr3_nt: TGTGCCATCAGTGAGGTTGCAGGGCACACCGGGGAGCTGTTTTTT; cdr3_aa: CAISEVAGHTGELFF
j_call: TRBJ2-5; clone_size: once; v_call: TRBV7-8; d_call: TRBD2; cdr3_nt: TGTGCCAGCAGCTTAGGATTTGCGGGAGTTGAGACCCAGTACTTC; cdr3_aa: CASSLGFAGVETQYF
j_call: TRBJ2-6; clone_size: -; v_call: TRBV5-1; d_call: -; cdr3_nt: TGCGCCAGCAGCTTGGTAGTCGGCGTTACTGGGGCCAACGTCCTGACTTTC; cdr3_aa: CASSLVVGVTGANVLTF
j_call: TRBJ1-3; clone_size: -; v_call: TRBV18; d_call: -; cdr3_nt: TGTGCCAGCTCACCAGGCCTAGACTCTGGAAACACCATATATTTT; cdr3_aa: CASSPGLDSGNTIYF
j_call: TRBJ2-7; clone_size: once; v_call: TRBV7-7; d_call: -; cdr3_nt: TGTGCCAGCAGCTTAAATCCCGGAGACGAGCAGTACTTC; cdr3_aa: CASSLNPGDEQYF
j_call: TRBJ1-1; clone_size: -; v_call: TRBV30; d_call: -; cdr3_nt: TGTGCCTGGAATCCATCCCCCAGGGGTCGGACTGAAGCTTTCTTT; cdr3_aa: CAWNPSPRGRTEAFF
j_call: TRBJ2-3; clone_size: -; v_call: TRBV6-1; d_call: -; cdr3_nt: TGTGCCAGCAGTGTAACAGGGACAGATACGCAGTATTTT; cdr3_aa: CASSVTGTDTQYF
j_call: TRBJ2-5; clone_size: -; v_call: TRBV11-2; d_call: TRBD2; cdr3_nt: TGTGCCAGCAGCTTAGTTGCGGGAGGAATACAAGAGACCCAGTACTTC; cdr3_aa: CASSLVAGGIQETQYF
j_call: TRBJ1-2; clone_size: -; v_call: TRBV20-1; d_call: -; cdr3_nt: TGCAGTACTAACAGGGCAGGGAGCTACACCTTC; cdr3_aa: CSTNRAGSYTF
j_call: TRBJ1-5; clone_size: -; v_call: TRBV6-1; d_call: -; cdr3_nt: TGTGCCAGCAGTGAAATGGGGCTCCAAGGGCATTTT; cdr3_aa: CASSEMGLQGHF
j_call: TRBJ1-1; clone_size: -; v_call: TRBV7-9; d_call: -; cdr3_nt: TGTGCCAGCAGCTTAGCCCGTGCTACGAGGAGGAACACTGAAGCTTTCTTT; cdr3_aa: CASSLARATRRNTEAFF
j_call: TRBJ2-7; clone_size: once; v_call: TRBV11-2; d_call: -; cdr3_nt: TGTGCCAGCAGCCGAGACTGGGTGGAGTCCTACGAGCAGTACTTC; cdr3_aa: CASSRDWVESYEQYF
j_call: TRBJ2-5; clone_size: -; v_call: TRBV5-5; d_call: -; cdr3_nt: TGTGCCAGCAGCACTCGAGGTGGTTGGGAGACCCAGTACTTC; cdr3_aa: CASSTRGGWETQYF
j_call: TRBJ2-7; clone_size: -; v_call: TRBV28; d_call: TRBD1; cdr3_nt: TGTGCCAGCAGCCCGGGACAGGGGGTGCCGGGCGAGCAGTACTTC; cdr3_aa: CASSPGQGVPGEQYF
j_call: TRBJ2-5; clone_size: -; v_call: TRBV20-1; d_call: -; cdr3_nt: TGCAGTGCTGCAGGGAGGGAGACCCAGTACTTC; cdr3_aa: CSAAGRETQYF
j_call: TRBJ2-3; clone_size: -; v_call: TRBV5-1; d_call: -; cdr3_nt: TGCGCCAGCAGCCTGGTCCCCACAGATACGCAGTATTTT; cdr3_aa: CASSLVPTDTQYF
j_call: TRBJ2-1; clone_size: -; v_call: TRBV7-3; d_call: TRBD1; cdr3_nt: TGTGCCAGCAGCTCAGGACAGGTAGACAATGAGCAGTTCTTC; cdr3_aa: CASSSGQVDNEQFF
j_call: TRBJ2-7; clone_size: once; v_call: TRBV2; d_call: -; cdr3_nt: TGTGCCAGCAGCACCACCGGGAAGGGAGACGAGCAGTACTTC; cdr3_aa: CASSTTGKGDEQYF
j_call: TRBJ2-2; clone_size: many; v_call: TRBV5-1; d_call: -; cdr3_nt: TGCGCCAGCAGCTCGGACGTCGGGGAGCTGTTTTTT; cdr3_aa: CASSSDVGELFF